A single sample gave rise to the 29 T cell receptor beta chains below, sequenced in a study of T cells in localized non-small cell lung cancer. Generated by immunoSEQ multiplex PCR, the TCRdb table keeps only in-frame clones and is missing some. The sample holds about 32,000 clones, 88% seen once. Specimen: peripheral blood mononuclear cells, collected before any cancer treatment. The receptors derive from a woman aged 35 to 70 with stage III lung adenocarcinoma.

The chain carries TRBV7-3 and TRBJ2-2, with unresolved D. The CDR3 is 14 residues long. Between the trimmed V and J ends, which lost 4 bases and 1 base, there was a span of 7 bases. Germline-derived CDR1 and CDR2 are SGHTA and FQGTGA. The CDR3 protein is CASSWGRNTGELFF. For the CDR3, the DNA is TGTGCCAGCAGCTGGGGTCGGAACACCGGGGAGCTGTTTTTT.

V gene TRBV10-3 combines with J gene TRBJ2-3; D is undetermined. V lost 4 bases, J lost 0 bases, and 8 bases lay in between. This CDR3 is 14 amino acids long. Looked up from germline, CDR1 is ENHRY and CDR2 is SYGVKD. CDR3 coding DNA: TGTGCCATCAGTGGCTCCAGGAGCACAGATACGCAGTATTTT. Translation gives CAISGSRSTDTQYF.

J is TRBJ1-1 and V is TRBV30; 10 bases are shared with TRBD1. Trimming removed 1 base from V and 1 base from J; junction bases left unmatched: 3. The CDR3 spans 15 residues. Germline V lookup: CDR1 GTSNPN, CDR2 SVGIG (reference sequence). The CDR3 protein is CAWSGGTGENTEAFF. The CDR3 DNA reads TGTGCCTGGAGTGGTGGGACAGGGGAGAACACTGAAGCTTTCTTT.

V is TRBV7-8 and J is TRBJ2-6; D is unresolved. The CDR3 loop spans 17 amino acids. V was pared by 3 bases and J by 5 bases, with 17 bases between. Germline CDR1 reads SGHVS; CDR2 reads FQNEAQ. The CDR3 reads CASSLKHPQSRANVLTF. CDR3 DNA sequence: TGTGCCAGCAGCTTGAAACACCCACAAAGTCGGGCCAACGTCCTGACTTTC. Combining the CDR3 with reference TRBV7-8 and TRBJ2-6 gives the whole variable domain GAGVSQSPRYKVAKRGQDVALRCDPISGHVSLFWYQQALGQGPEFLTYFQNEAQLDKSGLPSDRFFAERPEGSVSTLKIQRTQQEDSAVYLCASSLKHPQSRANVLTFGAGSRLTVL.

DNA of the CDR3: TGTGCCATCAGTGAGTCGACGGGGAGCTCCTACAATGAGCAGTTCTTC. Amino acid sequence: CAISESTGSSYNEQFF. The chain recombines TRBV10-3 with TRBJ2-1; perhaps TRBD2 as D (5 bases). The CDR3 contains 16 residues. V was shortened by 0 bases and J by 0 bases, with 9 bases between the two germline ends. CDR1 is ENHRY and CDR2 is SYGVKD in the germline V gene.

This chain uses TRBV27 with TRBJ2-1, with D unclear. This CDR3 contains 17 residues. Germline V gene lookup returns CDR1 MNHEY and CDR2 SMNVEV (reference sequence). Trimming left V 4 bases short and J 8 bases short, with 24 bases between. CDR3 sequence (DNA): TGTGCCAGCAGTTCTAATTTTGGGGTTTTAGGCCGGGATGAGCAGTTCTTC. Its protein is CASSSNFGVLGRDEQFF.

In this sample, this clone turned up a few times. The V and J genes are TRBV7-2 and TRBJ2-1, with 8 bases identical to TRBD2. The V and J ends lost 2 bases and 6 bases, in that order; junction bases with no gene match: 12. This CDR3 comprises 17 residues. CDR1 and CDR2 (germline): SGHTA, FQGNSA. The CDR3 DNA reads TGTGCCAGCAGCTTACTCCCCCCGGGGGCGGGGGGCAATGAGCAGTTCTTC. Translated, it gives CASSLLPPGAGGNEQFF.

This clone was detected only once. At one boundary the junction diverges from the germline segment, which might be a read error. V usage is TRBV11-1 and J usage is TRBJ2-7; no clear D gene. Germline assignment: CDR1 SGHAT and CDR2 FQDESV (reference sequence). The CDR3 contains 14 residues. CDR3 protein: CASSFWGSSHEQYF. The CDR3 DNA sequence: TGTGCCAGCAGCTTCTGGGGTAGCTCCCACGAGCAGTACTTC. Complete variable domain (other parts from reference TRBV11-1 and TRBJ2-7): EAEVAQSPRYKITEKSQAVAFWCDPISGHATLYWYRQILGQGPELLVQFQDESVVDDSQLPKDRFSAERLKGVDSTLKIQPAELGDSAMYLCASSFWGSSHEQYFGPGTRLTVT.

V is TRBV11-2 and J is TRBJ2-3; no firm D call. Germline values: CDR1 SGHAT, CDR2 FQNNGV. Trimming cost V 0 bases and J 3 bases, with 10 bases left between them. CDR3 length equals 15 residues. The CDR3 loop reads CASSLEGGRTDTQYF. In DNA form, the CDR3 reads TGTGCCAGCAGCTTAGAAGGCGGTAGGACAGATACGCAGTATTTT.

This clone was recorded once. The chain combines TRBV29-1 with TRBJ2-2, with 9 bases matching TRBD2. Per the germline V gene, CDR1 is SQVTM and CDR2 is ANQGSEA. The length of the CDR3 is 17 residues. V was pared by 4 bases and J by 4 bases, with 13 bases of the junction left unmatched. CDR3 residues: CSVVVRSGGSFTGELFF. The CDR3 nucleotides are TGCAGCGTTGTAGTTCGAAGCGGGGGGTCCTTCACCGGGGAGCTGTTTTTT.

The chain joins TRBV12-5 to TRBJ2-5; D unresolved. The V gene lost 4 bases and the J gene lost 5 bases, with 14 bases spanning the gap. The CDR3 length is 14 residues. Germline V gene lookup returns CDR1 LGHNT and CDR2 FRNRAP. The CDR3 loop is CASGSRGGRETQYF. CDR3 DNA sequence: TGTGCTAGTGGTTCCCGCGGTGGGCGGGAGACCCAGTACTTC.

The V gene is TRBV30, the J gene TRBJ1-1; TRBD1 is a possible D gene (5 bases). Looked up from germline, CDR1 is GTSNPN and CDR2 is SVGIG (reference sequence). CDR3 length: 13 residues. V was shortened by 1 base and J by 6 bases, with 12 bases between the two germline ends. The CDR3 sequence: CAWSATGTAEAFF. CDR3 bases: TGTGCCTGGAGTGCCACCGGGACGGCTGAAGCTTTCTTT.

This chain joins TRBV27 and TRBJ2-7; the D is unclear. The CDR3 sequence is 13 residues long. Germline-derived CDR1 and CDR2 are MNHEY and SMNVEV (reference sequence). Trimming cost V 0 bases and J 3 bases, with 6 bases left between them. The CDR3 bases are TGTGCCAGCAGTTTATCGGGCGGCTACGAGCAGTACTTC. Its translation is CASSLSGGYEQYF.

V and J are TRBV19 and TRBJ2-1, with D tentatively TRBD1 (5 bases). CDR1 LNHDA and CDR2 SQIVND come from the germline V gene (reference sequence). The CDR3 length is 14 residues. Trimming took 6 bases from V and 7 from J, leaving 16 bases between them. Here the CDR3 reads CASRLAGLGNEQFF. In DNA form, the CDR3 reads TGTGCCAGTAGGCTCGCAGGGCTAGGGAATGAGCAGTTCTTC.

The gene calls are TRBV27 and TRBJ2-7; D may be TRBD1 or TRBD2 (5 bases each). Germline values: CDR1 MNHEY, CDR2 SMNVEV (reference sequence). This CDR3 has 16 amino acids. Trimming took 0 bases from V and 2 from J, leaving 14 bases between them. The CDR3 is CASSLSRAGKAYEQYF. The CDR3 DNA reads TGTGCCAGCAGTTTATCGAGGGCAGGGAAGGCCTACGAGCAGTACTTC.

The rearrangement joins TRBV4-2 to TRBJ2-1, with D maybe TRBD2 (7 bases). Per germline, CDR1 LGHNA and CDR2 YNFKEQ. V lost 0 bases and J lost 7, with 25 bases in between. This CDR3 spans 19 amino acids. CDR3 region: CASSQETKGGRLGRNEQFF. The CDR3 DNA is TGTGCCAGCAGCCAAGAAACAAAGGGGGGGCGTTTAGGCAGAAATGAGCAGTTCTTC.

The V call is TRBV7-2, the J call TRBJ2-7; 10 bases line up with TRBD1. V shed 3 bases, J shed 7 bases, and the junction held 6 bases outside the gene matches. In germline, CDR1 is SGHTA, CDR2 FQGNSA. The CDR3 is 14 amino acids. The CDR3, as DNA: TGTGCCAGCAGCTTGGGGACAGGGGCGGGTGAGCAGTACTTC. This sequence encodes CASSLGTGAGEQYF.

The chain has TRBV28 and TRBJ1-5; 12 positions agree with TRBD1. CDR3 length: 16 amino acids. V lost 3 bases and J lost 7; bases outside the gene matches: 7. Germline assignment: CDR1 MDHEN and CDR2 SYDVKM. CDR3 bases: TGTGCCAGCAGTTTCTCCGGGACAGGGGGCTGGCAGCCCCAGCATTTT. Its translation is CASSFSGTGGWQPQHF.

This clone has just a few counts. V and J are TRBV29-1 and TRBJ2-7; 13 positions match TRBD2. V shed 0 bases, J shed 9 bases, and the junction held 8 bases outside the gene matches. This CDR3 spans 15 amino acids. Germline V gives CDR1 SQVTM, CDR2 ANQGSEA. CDR3 amino acids: CSVEDIGTSGDRQYF. The CDR3 nucleotides are TGCAGCGTTGAAGATATTGGGACTAGCGGGGACAGGCAGTACTTC.

CDR3: CAWSVAGESEQFF. The CDR3, as DNA: TGTGCCTGGAGTGTAGCGGGGGAAAGTGAGCAGTTCTTC. The rearrangement links TRBV30 to TRBJ2-1, with TRBD2 matching 8 bases. Per germline, CDR1 GTSNPN and CDR2 SVGIG (reference sequence). The length of the CDR3 is 13 residues. The V gene end was trimmed by 0 bases and the J gene end by 9 bases; junction bases not matched to a gene: 4.

The chain couples TRBV9 to TRBJ1-3; D is uncertain. The germline gives CDR1 SGDLS, CDR2 YYNGEE. The V end lost 0 bases, the J end lost 4 bases, and 8 bases lay between the germline ends. CDR3 size: 14 residues. The CDR3 region has the DNA TGTGCCAGCAGCGTAGGGGTGGAAGGAAACACCATATATTTT. Translation gives CASSVGVEGNTIYF.

This chain links TRBV6-5 with TRBJ2-3; D not certain. The CDR3 is 11 amino acids. V was pared by 8 bases and J by 5 bases, with 8 bases between. Germline V lookup: CDR1 MNHEY, CDR2 SVGAGI. The CDR3 sequence: CASSSLDTQYF. As DNA, the CDR3 is TGTGCCAGCTCCTCCCTAGATACGCAGTATTTT.

V and J are TRBV27 and TRBJ2-3, with 8 nucleotides matching TRBD2. Germline values: CDR1 MNHEY, CDR2 SMNVEV (reference sequence). V lost 6 bases, J lost 6 bases, and 14 bases stayed unmatched. CDR3 length equals 16 residues. As DNA, the CDR3 is TGTGCCAGCAGCGACAACCGGGGGGGGGTGTCGGATACGCAGTATTTT. Translation: CASSDNRGGVSDTQYF.

This chain links TRBV7-6 with TRBJ1-1, with a weak D call TRBD1 (6 bases). With 5 bases removed from V and 0 bases from J, the gap between germline ends came to 16 bases. This CDR3 contains 16 residues. Germline V gene lookup returns CDR1 SGHVS and CDR2 FNYEAQ. The CDR3 bases are TGTGCCAGCAGCCCAACCGGGGGGCCCATGAACACTGAAGCTTTCTTT. Protein: CASSPTGGPMNTEAFF.

This sequence joins TRBV25-1 and TRBJ2-2, with TRBD2 matching 8 bases. The CDR3 runs 17 residues. Germline V gives CDR1 MGHDK, CDR2 SYGVNS. V lost 6 bases to trimming and J lost 2 bases; unmatched junction nucleotides: 11. The CDR3 sequence: CASRKDLGLVNTGELFF. DNA of the CDR3: TGTGCCAGCAGAAAGGATTTGGGACTAGTAAACACCGGGGAGCTGTTTTTT.

This clone was seen only once. The chain carries TRBV30 and TRBJ1-5; D is uncertain. This CDR3 is built from 16 residues. Deletions cut 0 bases from V and 0 bases from J, with 12 bases between. Per germline, CDR1 GTSNPN and CDR2 SVGIG (reference sequence). The CDR3: CAWSVRWGDSNQPQHF. In nucleotides, the CDR3 is TGTGCCTGGAGTGTACGGTGGGGAGATAGCAATCAGCCCCAGCATTTT. The full variable domain, with the rest looked up from reference TRBV30 and TRBJ1-5, is SQTIHQWPATLVQPVGSPLSLECTVEGTSNPNLYWYRQAAGRGLQLLFYSVGIGQISSEVPQNLSASRPQDRQFILSSKKLLLSDSGFYLCAWSVRWGDSNQPQHFGDGTRLSIL.

CDR3 in DNA: TGTGCCAGCAGTCTTACAGGGCCTTATGGCTACACCTTC. This translates into CASSLTGPYGYTF. This sequence joins TRBV28 and TRBJ1-2; D might be TRBD1 (6 bases). Germline lookup yields CDR1 MDHEN and CDR2 SYDVKM. The CDR3 is 13 amino acids. Trimming cost V 5 bases and J 5 bases, with 12 bases left between them.

The chain carries TRBV9 and TRBJ2-1; 11 bases map to TRBD2. The CDR3 length is 16 residues. Looked up from germline, CDR1 is SGDLS and CDR2 is YYNGEE. Germline trimming cut 4 bases from V and 8 bases from J; bases unmatched to any gene: 11. CDR3 amino acids: CASSRVVAGGWDEQFF. CDR3 nucleotides: TGTGCCAGCAGCCGCGTGGTAGCGGGGGGGTGGGATGAGCAGTTCTTC. The full variable domain, completed using reference TRBV9 and TRBJ2-1, is DSGVTQTPKHLITATGQRVTLRCSPRSGDLSVYWYQQSLDQGLQFLIQYYNGEERAKGNILERFSAQQFPDLHSELNLSSLELGDSALYFCASSRVVAGGWDEQFFGPGTRLTVL.

The V gene is TRBV19, the J gene TRBJ2-1, with 9 bases that match TRBD2. The J segment lost 10 bases and the V segment lost 3 bases, leaving 10 bases of the junction unmatched. Germline V gives CDR1 LNHDA, CDR2 SQIVND (reference sequence). The CDR3 contains 15 residues. In DNA form, the CDR3 reads TGTGCCAGTAGTATTCCAGCGGGAGGCGCTCGAGAGCAGTTCTTC. Residues: CASSIPAGGAREQFF.